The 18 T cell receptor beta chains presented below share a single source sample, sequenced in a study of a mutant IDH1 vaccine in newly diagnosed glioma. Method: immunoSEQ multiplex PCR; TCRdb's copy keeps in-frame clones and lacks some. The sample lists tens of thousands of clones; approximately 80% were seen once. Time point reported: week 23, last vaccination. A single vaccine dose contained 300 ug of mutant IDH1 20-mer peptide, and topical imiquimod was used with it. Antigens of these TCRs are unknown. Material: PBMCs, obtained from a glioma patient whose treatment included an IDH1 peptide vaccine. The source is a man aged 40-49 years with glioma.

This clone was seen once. CDR3 residues: CATSRADSNEKLFF. CDR3 nucleotides: TGTGCCACCAGCAGAGCGGACTCAAATGAAAAACTGTTTTTT. This chain uses TRBV15 with TRBJ1-4; D not resolved. CDR3 length: 14 residues. Germline CDR1 reads LNHNV; CDR2 reads YYDKDF (reference sequence). V lost 1 base to trimming and J lost 5 bases, with 8 bases between them.

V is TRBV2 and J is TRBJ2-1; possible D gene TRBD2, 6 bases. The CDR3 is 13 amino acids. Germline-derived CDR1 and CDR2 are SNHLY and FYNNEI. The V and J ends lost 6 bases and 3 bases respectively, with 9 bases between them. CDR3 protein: CASSLGGYNEQFF. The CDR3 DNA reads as TGTGCCAGCAGCCTGGGAGGCTACAATGAGCAGTTCTTC.

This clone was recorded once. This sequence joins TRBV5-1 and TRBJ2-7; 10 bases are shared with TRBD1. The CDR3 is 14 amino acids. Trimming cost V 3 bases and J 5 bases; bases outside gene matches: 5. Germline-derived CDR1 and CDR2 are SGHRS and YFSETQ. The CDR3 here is CASSSRDRGDEQYF. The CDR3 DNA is TGCGCCAGCAGCTCCCGGGACAGGGGCGACGAGCAGTACTTC.

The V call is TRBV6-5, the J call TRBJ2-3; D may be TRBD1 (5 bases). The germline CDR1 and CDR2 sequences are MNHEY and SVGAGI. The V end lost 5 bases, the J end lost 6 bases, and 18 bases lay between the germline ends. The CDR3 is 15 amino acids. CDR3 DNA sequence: TGTGCCAGCAGTACTTACAGCAGGGCTATGGATACGCAGTATTTT. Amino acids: CASSTYSRAMDTQYF.

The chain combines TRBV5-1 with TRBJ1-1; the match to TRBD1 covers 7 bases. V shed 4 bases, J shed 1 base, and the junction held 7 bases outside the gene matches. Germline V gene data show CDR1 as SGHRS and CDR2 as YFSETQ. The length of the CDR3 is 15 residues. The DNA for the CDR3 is TGCGCCAGCAGCCCGTGGGAGGGGGCGAACACTGAAGCTTTCTTT. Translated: CASSPWEGANTEAFF.

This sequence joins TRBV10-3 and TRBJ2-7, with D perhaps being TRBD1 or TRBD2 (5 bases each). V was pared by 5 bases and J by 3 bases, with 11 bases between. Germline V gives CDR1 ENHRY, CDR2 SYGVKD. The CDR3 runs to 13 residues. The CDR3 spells CAISKDSGYEQYF. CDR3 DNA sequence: TGTGCCATCAGTAAAGACAGCGGCTACGAGCAGTACTTC.

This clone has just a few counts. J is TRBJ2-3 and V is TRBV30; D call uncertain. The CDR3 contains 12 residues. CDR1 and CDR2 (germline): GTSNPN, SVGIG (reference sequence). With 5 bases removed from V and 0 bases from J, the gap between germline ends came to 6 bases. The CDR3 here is CAWDLSTDTQYF. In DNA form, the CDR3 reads TGTGCCTGGGATTTGAGCACAGATACGCAGTATTTT. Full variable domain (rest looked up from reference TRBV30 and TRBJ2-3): SQTIHQWPATLVQPVGSPLSLECTVEGTSNPNLYWYRQAAGRGLQLLFYSVGIGQISSEVPQNLSASRPQDRQFILSSKKLLLSDSGFYLCAWDLSTDTQYFGPGTRLTVL.

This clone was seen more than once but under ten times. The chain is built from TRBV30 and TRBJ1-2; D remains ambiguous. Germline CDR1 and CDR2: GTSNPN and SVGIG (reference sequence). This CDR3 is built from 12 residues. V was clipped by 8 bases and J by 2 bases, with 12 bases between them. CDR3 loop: CATRRGNYGYTF. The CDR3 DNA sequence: TGTGCCACCAGACGGGGAAACTATGGCTACACCTTC.

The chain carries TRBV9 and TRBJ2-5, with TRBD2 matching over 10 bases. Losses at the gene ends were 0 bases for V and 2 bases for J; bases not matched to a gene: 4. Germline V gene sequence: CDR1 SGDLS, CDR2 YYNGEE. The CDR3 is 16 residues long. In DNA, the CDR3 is TGTGCCAGCAGCGTAGTACCAGCGGGGGGGCAAGAGACCCAGTACTTC. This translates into CASSVVPAGGQETQYF.

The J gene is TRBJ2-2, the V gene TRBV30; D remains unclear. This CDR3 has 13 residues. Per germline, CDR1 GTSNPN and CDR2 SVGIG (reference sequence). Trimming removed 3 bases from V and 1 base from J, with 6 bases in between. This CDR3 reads CAWSPGNTGELFF. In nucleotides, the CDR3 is TGTGCCTGGAGCCCAGGGAACACCGGGGAGCTGTTTTTT. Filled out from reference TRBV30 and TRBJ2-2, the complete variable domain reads SQTIHQWPATLVQPVGSPLSLECTVEGTSNPNLYWYRQAAGRGLQLLFYSVGIGQISSEVPQNLSASRPQDRQFILSSKKLLLSDSGFYLCAWSPGNTGELFFGEGSRLTVL.

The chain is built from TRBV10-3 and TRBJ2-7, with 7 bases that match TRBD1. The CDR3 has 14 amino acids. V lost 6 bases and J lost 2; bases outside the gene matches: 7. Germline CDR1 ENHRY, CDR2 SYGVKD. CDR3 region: CAIRSNRGPYEQYF. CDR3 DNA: TGTGCCATCAGGTCAAACAGGGGACCCTACGAGCAGTACTTC.

CDR3 loop: CASTSAGQGDGELFF. CDR3 nucleotides: TGTGCCAGCACCTCAGCCGGACAGGGGGACGGGGAGCTGTTTTTT. This chain uses TRBV6-5 with TRBJ2-2; 10 positions match TRBD1. After removal of 7 bases from V and 7 bases from J, the junction contained 9 bases not matched to a gene. Germline values: CDR1 MNHEY, CDR2 SVGAGI. This CDR3 comprises 15 residues.

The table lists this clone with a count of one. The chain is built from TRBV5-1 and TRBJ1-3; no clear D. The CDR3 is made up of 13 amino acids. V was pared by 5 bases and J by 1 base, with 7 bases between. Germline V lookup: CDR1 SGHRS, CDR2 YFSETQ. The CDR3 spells CASSDGSGNTIYF. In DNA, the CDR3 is TGCGCCAGCAGTGACGGGTCTGGAAACACCATATATTTT. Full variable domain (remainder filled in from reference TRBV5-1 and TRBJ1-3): KAGVTQTPRYLIKTRGQQVTLSCSPISGHRSVSWYQQTPGQGLQFLFEYFSETQRNKGNFPGRFSGRQFSNSRSEMNVSTLELGDSALYLCASSDGSGNTIYFGEGSWLTVV.

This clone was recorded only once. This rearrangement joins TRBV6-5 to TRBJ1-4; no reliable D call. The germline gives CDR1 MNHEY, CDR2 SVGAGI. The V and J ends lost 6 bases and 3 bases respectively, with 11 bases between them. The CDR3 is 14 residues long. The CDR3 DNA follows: TGTGCCAGCAGACGCGTTGGGGCTAATGAAAAACTGTTTTTT. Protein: CASRRVGANEKLFF.

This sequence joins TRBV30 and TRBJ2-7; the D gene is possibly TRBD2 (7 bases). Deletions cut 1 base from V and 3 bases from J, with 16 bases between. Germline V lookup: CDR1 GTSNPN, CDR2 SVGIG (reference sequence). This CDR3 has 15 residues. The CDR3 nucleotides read TGTGCCTGGAGTGGGGTGGGCGGGGGCGACTACGAGCAGTACTTC. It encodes CAWSGVGGGDYEQYF.

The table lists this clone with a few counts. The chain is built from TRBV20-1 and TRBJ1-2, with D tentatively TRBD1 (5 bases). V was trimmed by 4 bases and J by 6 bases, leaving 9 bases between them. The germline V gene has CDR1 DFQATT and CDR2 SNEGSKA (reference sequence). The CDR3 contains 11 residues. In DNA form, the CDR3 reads TGCAGTGCTACGGGGGGAAATGGCTACACCTTC. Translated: CSATGGNGYTF.

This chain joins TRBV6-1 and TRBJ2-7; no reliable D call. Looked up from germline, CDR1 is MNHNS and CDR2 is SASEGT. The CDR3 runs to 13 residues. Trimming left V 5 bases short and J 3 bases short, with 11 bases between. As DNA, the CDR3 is TGTGCCAGCAGTCTCCCGGGTCTCTACGAGCAGTACTTC. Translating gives CASSLPGLYEQYF.

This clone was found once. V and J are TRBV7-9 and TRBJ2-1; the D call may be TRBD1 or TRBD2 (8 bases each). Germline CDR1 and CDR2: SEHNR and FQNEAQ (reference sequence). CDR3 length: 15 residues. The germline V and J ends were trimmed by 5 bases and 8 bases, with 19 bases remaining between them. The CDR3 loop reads CASSPGGTGNDEQFF. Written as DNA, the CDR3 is TGTGCCAGCAGCCCGGGGGGGACAGGTAACGATGAGCAGTTCTTC.